This TCR beta chain was found in a study of CXCR3-negative and CXCR3-positive naive CD8 T cells. About this clonotype itself: Its antigen is still unknown.

General study findings and limits: Diversity ran similarly high across both naive subsets but far lower in memory CD8+ cells.

The TRB libraries of cDNA were built by UMI-labeled 5' RACE. After re-calling the 5' RACE reads, TCRdb lists one entry per CDR3 protein, DNA absent. Its clone listing holds around 81,000 distinct CDR3 sequences. Naive CD8+ T cells displayed a CD45RO-CCR7+CD27+CD95- phenotype. The CDR3 sequence is 15 residues long. The germline V gene has CDR1 MGHRA and CDR2 YSYEKL. The V and J genes are TRBV4-1 and TRBJ2-7. This TCR came from a human donor in good health. Some clones in this sample may be carry-over from other donors' samples. Sequences were obtained from naive CXCR3- CD8+ T cells from blood. Noted subset: CD45RO-CCR7+CD27+CD95- naive CD8+ T cells lacking CXCR3 (TNR3-). The CDR3 here is CASSQWGHSSYEQYF.